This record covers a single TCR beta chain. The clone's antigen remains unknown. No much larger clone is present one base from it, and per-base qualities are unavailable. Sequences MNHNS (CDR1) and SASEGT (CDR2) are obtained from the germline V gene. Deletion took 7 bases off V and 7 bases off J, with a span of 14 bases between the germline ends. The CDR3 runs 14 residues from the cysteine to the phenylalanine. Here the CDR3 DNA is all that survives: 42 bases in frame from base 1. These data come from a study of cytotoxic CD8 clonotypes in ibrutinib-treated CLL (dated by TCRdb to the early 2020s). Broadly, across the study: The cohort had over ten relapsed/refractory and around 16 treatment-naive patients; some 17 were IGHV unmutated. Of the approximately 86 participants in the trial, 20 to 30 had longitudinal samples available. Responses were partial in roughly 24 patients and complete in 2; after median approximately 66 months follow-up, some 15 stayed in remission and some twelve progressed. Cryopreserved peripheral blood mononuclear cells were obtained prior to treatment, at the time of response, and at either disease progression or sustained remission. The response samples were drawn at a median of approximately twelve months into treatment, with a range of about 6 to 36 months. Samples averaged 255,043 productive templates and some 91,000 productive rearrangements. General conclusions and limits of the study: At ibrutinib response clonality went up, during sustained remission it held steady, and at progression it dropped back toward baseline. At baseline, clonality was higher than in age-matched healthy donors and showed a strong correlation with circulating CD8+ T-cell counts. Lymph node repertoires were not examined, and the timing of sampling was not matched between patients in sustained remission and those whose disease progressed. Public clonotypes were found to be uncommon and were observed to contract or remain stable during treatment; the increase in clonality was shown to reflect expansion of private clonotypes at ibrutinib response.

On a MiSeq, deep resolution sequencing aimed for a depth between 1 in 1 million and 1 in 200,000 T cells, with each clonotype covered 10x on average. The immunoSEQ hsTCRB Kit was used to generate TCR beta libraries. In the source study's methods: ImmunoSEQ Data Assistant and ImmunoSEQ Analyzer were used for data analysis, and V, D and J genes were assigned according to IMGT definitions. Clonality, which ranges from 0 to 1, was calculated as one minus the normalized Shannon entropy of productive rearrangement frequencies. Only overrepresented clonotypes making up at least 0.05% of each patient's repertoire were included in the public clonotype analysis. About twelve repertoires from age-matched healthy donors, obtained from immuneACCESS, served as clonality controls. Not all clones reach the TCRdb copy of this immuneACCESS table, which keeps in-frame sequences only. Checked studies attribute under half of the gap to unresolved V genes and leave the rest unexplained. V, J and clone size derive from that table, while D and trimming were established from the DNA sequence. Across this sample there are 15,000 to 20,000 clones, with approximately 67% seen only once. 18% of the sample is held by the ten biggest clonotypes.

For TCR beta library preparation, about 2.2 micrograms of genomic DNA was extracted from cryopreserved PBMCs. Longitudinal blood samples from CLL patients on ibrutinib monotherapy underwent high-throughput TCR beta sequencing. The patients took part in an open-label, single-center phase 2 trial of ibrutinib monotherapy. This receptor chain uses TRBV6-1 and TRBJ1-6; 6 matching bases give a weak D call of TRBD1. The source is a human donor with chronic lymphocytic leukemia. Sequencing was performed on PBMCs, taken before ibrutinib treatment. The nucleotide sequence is TGTGCCAGCAACTTTGGACAGTCCAATTCACCCCTCCACTTT. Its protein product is CASNFGQSNSPLHF.